These 30 T cell receptor beta chains came from one sample sequenced in a study of cytotoxic CD8 clonotypes in ibrutinib-treated CLL. Only in-frame clones appear in the TCRdb table, and some are missing; sequencing was by immunoSEQ multiplex PCR. The sample holds around 20,000 clones, 65% to 85% seen once. The material was PBMCs, obtained before ibrutinib treatment. The receptors were sampled from a human donor with chronic lymphocytic leukemia.

V usage is TRBV19 and J usage is TRBJ1-2; D possibly corresponds to TRBD1 (5 bases). The CDR3 length is 15 residues. Trimming took off 6 bases at V and 4 bases at J, with 18 bases between the two ends. In germline, CDR1 is LNHDA, CDR2 SQIVND (reference sequence). The DNA for the CDR3 is TGTGCCAGTAGGACAGTACCCTCCTCAATCTATGGCTACACCTTC. This codes for CASRTVPSSIYGYTF.

The chain recombines TRBV5-6 with TRBJ1-2; 8 nucleotides line up with TRBD1. Trimming took 4 bases from V and 4 from J; bases not matched to a gene: 3. This CDR3 region has 13 residues. Germline V gives CDR1 SGHDT, CDR2 YYEEEE. This CDR3 is CASSPGQGYGYTF. The CDR3 DNA follows: TGTGCCAGCAGCCCTGGACAGGGCTATGGCTACACCTTC.

The chain has TRBV6-1 and TRBJ1-1, with D unclear. The CDR3 covers 12 residues. The germline gives CDR1 MNHNS, CDR2 SASEGT. The germline V and J ends were trimmed by 8 bases and 0 bases, with 7 bases remaining between them. CDR3 in DNA: TGTGCCAGCGGACGGGTGAACACTGAAGCTTTCTTT. This encodes CASGRVNTEAFF.

The chain recombines TRBV30 with TRBJ1-2, with unresolved D. V shed 4 bases and J shed 4 bases, with 7 bases lying between them. This CDR3 is built from 11 residues. Germline-derived CDR1 and CDR2 are GTSNPN and SVGIG (reference sequence). This CDR3 reads CAWKNSYGYTF. The CDR3 DNA sequence: TGTGCCTGGAAGAATAGCTATGGCTACACCTTC.

V is TRBV6-1 and J is TRBJ2-7, with 7 bases matching TRBD1. There are 13 residues in the CDR3. Germline V lookup: CDR1 MNHNS, CDR2 SASEGT. V shed 10 bases, J shed 5 bases, and the junction held 11 bases outside the gene matches. The CDR3 bases are TGTGCCACCGATGACAGGGTGTTCCACGAGCAGTACTTC. Translated: CATDDRVFHEQYF.

This sequence joins TRBV4-3 and TRBJ2-2; D tentatively reads TRBD1 or TRBD2 (6 bases each). V lost 0 bases to trimming and J lost 6 bases, with 17 bases between them. Germline lookup yields CDR1 LGHNA and CDR2 YSLEER. This CDR3 region has 17 residues. DNA of the CDR3: TGCGCCAGCAGCCAAGATCGCCTTCGGAGGGGGTCCGGGGAGCTGTTTTTT. It translates to CASSQDRLRRGSGELFF.

The rearrangement joins TRBV2 to TRBJ2-3; 13 nucleotides agree with TRBD2. Germline V gives CDR1 SNHLY, CDR2 FYNNEI. V lost 6 bases to trimming and J lost 0 bases; unmatched junction nucleotides: 3. The CDR3 is made up of 16 amino acids. Written as DNA, the CDR3 is TGTGCCAGCAGGCGGACTAGCGGGGGTAGCACAGATACGCAGTATTTT. As protein: CASRRTSGGSTDTQYF.

This sequence joins TRBV18 and TRBJ2-7, with D perhaps being TRBD1 or TRBD2 (5 bases each). Between the trimmed V and J ends, which lost 3 bases and 3 bases, there was a span of 18 bases. CDR1 and CDR2 (germline): KGHSH, LQKENI. The CDR3 is 16 amino acids. The CDR3 DNA reads TGTGCCAGCTCACCGGTCACAGGAGGAAAGGGCTACGAGCAGTACTTC. This sequence encodes CASSPVTGGKGYEQYF.

J is TRBJ2-1 and V is TRBV6-5; D is possibly TRBD2 (5 bases). CDR3 length equals 12 residues. V shed 6 bases and J shed 7 bases, with 10 bases lying between them. Germline loops: CDR1 MNHEY, CDR2 SVGAGI. The CDR3 nucleotides read TGTGCCAGCAGGAATACTAGGAATGAGCAGTTCTTC. Translation: CASRNTRNEQFF.

The J gene is TRBJ1-2, the V gene TRBV5-1; TRBD1 agrees at 8 bases. V shed 3 bases, J shed 4 bases, and the junction held 5 bases outside the gene matches. CDR3 length: 14 amino acids. Germline lookup yields CDR1 SGHRS and CDR2 YFSETQ. As DNA, the CDR3 is TGCGCCAGCAGCTCAACAGGGGGTACCTATGGCTACACCTTC. As protein: CASSSTGGTYGYTF.

This chain connects TRBV19 to TRBJ2-3; the D is unclear. CDR1 and CDR2 (germline): LNHDA, SQIVND (reference sequence). This CDR3 is built from 13 residues. Trimming took 7 bases from V and 0 from J, leaving 8 bases between them. The CDR3 region has the DNA TGTGCCAGTACTATGGGAAGCACAGATACGCAGTATTTT. This encodes CASTMGSTDTQYF.

This chain joins TRBV18 and TRBJ2-5; 7 bases map to TRBD1. CDR3 length: 16 amino acids. The V gene's germline CDR1 is KGHSH and CDR2 LQKENI. V dropped 4 bases and J dropped 2; count of bases not matched to a gene: 10. The CDR3 loop reads CASSRSGTALQETQYF. In DNA form, the CDR3 reads TGTGCCAGCTCACGCTCCGGGACAGCTTTGCAAGAGACCCAGTACTTC.

This clone was seen only a few times. CDR3 region: CASSPTGGSGNTIYF. The CDR3 DNA is TGTGCCAGCAGTCCGACAGGGGGATCTGGAAACACCATATATTTT. The chain uses TRBV7-9 and TRBJ1-3, with 9 positions matching TRBD1. The germline V gene has CDR1 SEHNR and CDR2 FQNEAQ (reference sequence). The CDR3 is 15 amino acids. V was pared by 6 bases and J by 1 base, with 4 bases of the junction left unmatched.

The chain couples TRBV4-1 to TRBJ1-1, with a possible D match to TRBD1 (6 bases). The CDR3 covers 19 residues. CDR1 is MGHRA and CDR2 is YSYEKL in the germline V gene. V lost 0 bases, J lost 1 base, and 21 bases lay in between. The DNA for the CDR3 is TGCGCCAGCAGCCAAGAGACCCCCCTAACCGGGGGCTGGAACACTGAAGCTTTCTTT. Its protein is CASSQETPLTGGWNTEAFF.

The chain recombines TRBV2 with TRBJ2-1; D could derive from TRBD1 or TRBD2 (6 bases each). Trimming removed 4 bases at V and 8 bases at J, with 15 bases between. Germline V gene data show CDR1 as SNHLY and CDR2 as FYNNEI. The CDR3 totals 14 residues. The CDR3, as DNA: TGTGCCAGCAGTGTGGACGGGGGCAACGATGAGCAGTTCTTC. Translating gives CASSVDGGNDEQFF.

The V gene is TRBV5-1, the J gene TRBJ1-4; possibly TRBD1 for D (5 bases). The length of the CDR3 is 14 residues. Germline assignment: CDR1 SGHRS and CDR2 YFSETQ. V lost 0 bases, J lost 8 bases, and 11 bases lay in between. The CDR3 DNA sequence: TGCGCCAGCAGCTTGGGGCCGGGGACGGAAAAACTGTTTTTT. As protein: CASSLGPGTEKLFF.

The chain employs TRBV9 and TRBJ2-7; a weak D match, TRBD1 (6 bases). The CDR3 contains 16 residues. V lost 0 bases and J 2 bases, leaving 15 bases between the germline ends. Germline CDR1 and CDR2: SGDLS and YYNGEE. The CDR3 loop reads CASSVGHRDTTYEQYF. In DNA form, the CDR3 reads TGTGCCAGCAGCGTAGGCCACCGGGACACCACCTACGAGCAGTACTTC. The variable domain in full, completed from reference TRBV9 and TRBJ2-7, reads DSGVTQTPKHLITATGQRVTLRCSPRSGDLSVYWYQQSLDQGLQFLIQYYNGEERAKGNILERFSAQQFPDLHSELNLSSLELGDSALYFCASSVGHRDTTYEQYFGPGTRLTVT.

The chain combines TRBV30 with TRBJ1-5; 8 bases are a match to TRBD1. CDR1 is GTSNPN and CDR2 is SVGIG in the germline V gene (reference sequence). The trim removed 5 bases at V and 7 bases at J, leaving 10 bases unmatched. The CDR3 totals 14 residues. The CDR3 region is CAWASWTGSQPQHF. The CDR3 nucleotides are TGTGCCTGGGCTAGCTGGACAGGGTCGCAGCCCCAGCATTTT.

This chain uses TRBV10-3 with TRBJ2-2, with 9 bases identical to TRBD1. This CDR3 is 14 amino acids long. Germline CDR1 reads ENHRY; CDR2 reads SYGVKD. V lost 8 bases, J lost 5 bases, and 6 bases stayed unmatched. The CDR3 protein is CAIGAGTGTGELFF. CDR3 DNA: TGTGCCATCGGCGCGGGGACAGGGACCGGGGAGCTGTTTTTT.

The rearrangement uses TRBV5-1 and TRBJ1-2, with D uncertain. Germline values: CDR1 SGHRS, CDR2 YFSETQ. The CDR3 spans 14 residues. Trimming pared 0 bases from V and 4 bases from J, leaving 10 bases between. Here the CDR3 reads CASSLALSSYGYTF. DNA of the CDR3: TGCGCCAGCAGCTTGGCCCTCAGCTCCTATGGCTACACCTTC.

In its sample, this clone was seen once. CDR3 in DNA: TGTGCCGGATCTAGCGGGGGGGTCCAAGAGACCCAGTACTTC. Its protein product is CAGSSGGVQETQYF. The chain combines TRBV6-6 with TRBJ2-5, with TRBD2 matching 12 bases. The CDR3 sequence is 14 residues long. V shed 11 bases and J 1 base; nucleotides not matched to a gene: 5. Looked up from germline, CDR1 is MNHNY and CDR2 is SVGAGI (reference sequence).

The V gene is TRBV5-1, the J gene TRBJ2-1; D gene ambiguous. The V gene lost 0 bases and the J gene lost 3 bases, with 4 bases spanning the gap. CDR1 is SGHRS, CDR2 YFSETQ, per germline. This CDR3 has 13 amino acids. The CDR3 nucleotides read TGCGCCAGCAGCTTGGGCAGCTACAATGAGCAGTTCTTC. This translates into CASSLGSYNEQFF.

This chain joins TRBV7-9 and TRBJ2-1; possible D gene TRBD1, 6 bases. V was cut by 5 bases and J by 4 bases, with 21 bases left in between. The germline V gene has CDR1 SEHNR and CDR2 FQNEAQ (reference sequence). The length of the CDR3 is 17 residues. The CDR3 DNA follows: TGTGCCAGCAGCCCTCTTAGGACAGCCAAGCGTTACAATGAGCAGTTCTTC. It yields the protein CASSPLRTAKRYNEQFF.

This chain uses TRBV5-5 with TRBJ1-5, with D unresolved. Germline V gene sequence: CDR1 SGHKS, CDR2 YYEKEE (reference sequence). Trimming removed 4 bases at V and 2 bases at J, with 10 bases between. This CDR3 contains 14 residues. In DNA, the CDR3 is TGTGCCAGCAGCCTAGAGGGTCGCAATCAGCCCCAGCATTTT. It translates to CASSLEGRNQPQHF.

The chain combines TRBV18 with TRBJ1-2; 7 bases are shared with TRBD1. The CDR3 spans 13 residues. Germline assignment: CDR1 KGHSH and CDR2 LQKENI. V shed 3 bases and J 3 bases; nucleotides not matched to a gene: 1. The CDR3 bases are TGTGCCAGCTCACCTGGACAGGACTATGGCTACACCTTC. Protein sequence: CASSPGQDYGYTF.

The J gene is TRBJ2-7, the V gene TRBV5-1; TRBD1 might be the D (5 bases). The CDR3 has 18 amino acids. Trimming cost V 4 bases and J 4 bases, with 27 bases left between them. The germline V gene has CDR1 SGHRS and CDR2 YFSETQ. The chain's CDR3 is CASSLTVPGSFDLYEQYF. Here the CDR3 DNA reads TGCGCCAGCAGCCTTACGGTGCCAGGGTCATTTGATTTGTACGAGCAGTACTTC. Full variable domain (rest looked up from reference TRBV5-1 and TRBJ2-7): KAGVTQTPRYLIKTRGQQVTLSCSPISGHRSVSWYQQTPGQGLQFLFEYFSETQRNKGNFPGRFSGRQFSNSRSEMNVSTLELGDSALYLCASSLTVPGSFDLYEQYFGPGTRLTVT.

This clone was counted a single time. This sequence joins TRBV6-1 and TRBJ2-7; D call uncertain. The V gene lost 3 bases and the J gene lost 0 bases, with 9 bases spanning the gap. The CDR3 loop spans 14 amino acids. Germline V CDR1 and CDR2: MNHNS, SASEGT. CDR3 DNA sequence: TGTGCCAGCAGTGAGGGGTCAGCCTCCTACGAGCAGTACTTC. This encodes CASSEGSASYEQYF.

The V and J genes are TRBV5-4 and TRBJ2-4, with 9 bases identical to TRBD2. Germline CDR1 and CDR2: SGHNT and YYREEE (reference sequence). Losses at the gene ends were 1 base for V and 1 base for J; bases not matched to a gene: 3. The CDR3 consists of 16 residues. The DNA of the CDR3 is TGTGCCAGCAGCTTGAAACTAGCGGGCGCCAAAAACATTCAGTACTTC. This translates into CASSLKLAGAKNIQYF.

In its sample, this clone was seen once. CDR3 bases: TGCGCCAGCAGAAACGTGGGGGAAGAAGAGACCCAGTACTTC. This gives the protein CASRNVGEEETQYF. The chain uses TRBV5-1 and TRBJ2-5; TRBD1 or TRBD2 may be the D gene (5 bases each). Per germline, CDR1 SGHRS and CDR2 YFSETQ. V lost 5 bases, J lost 3 bases, and 14 bases lay in between. The CDR3 is 14 amino acids.

The chain combines TRBV5-5 with TRBJ1-1; D ambiguous. This CDR3 is 15 amino acids long. From germline, CDR1 is SGHKS and CDR2 YYEKEE (reference sequence). The V end lost 3 bases, the J end lost 4 bases, and 16 bases lay between the germline ends. This chain's CDR3 is CASSSTLGLGTEAFF. Written as DNA, the CDR3 is TGTGCCAGCAGCTCGACCTTGGGGTTAGGCACTGAAGCTTTCTTT. Filled out from reference TRBV5-5 and TRBJ1-1, the complete variable domain reads DAGVTQSPTHLIKTRGQQVTLRCSPISGHKSVSWYQQVLGQGPQFIFQYYEKEERGRGNFPDRFSARQFPNYSSELNVNALLLGDSALYLCASSSTLGLGTEAFFGQGTRLTVV.